These 20 T cell receptor beta chains originate from one sample sequenced in a study of technical replicates of blood from a handful of donors. Sequencing used immunoSEQ multiplex PCR; TCRdb keeps in-frame clones, though not all of them. The table shows tens of thousands of clones, with over 95% occurring only once. Sample: T cells isolated from PBMCs. The receptors were gathered from a human donor in good health.

The rearrangement joins TRBV9 to TRBJ2-1; D gene ambiguous. V was pared by 0 bases and J by 4 bases, with 5 bases between. Germline CDR1 and CDR2: SGDLS and YYNGEE. The CDR3 extends over 13 amino acids. The CDR3 coding sequence is TGTGCCAGCAGCGTAGCAGCGTACAATGAGCAGTTCTTC. Translation gives CASSVAAYNEQFF.

The chain joins TRBV30 to TRBJ2-3; 8 bases agree with TRBD2. This CDR3 comprises 15 residues. V lost 1 base, J lost 0 bases, and 3 bases stayed unmatched. Germline CDR1 reads GTSNPN; CDR2 reads SVGIG (reference sequence). The CDR3 sequence is CAWSGSGDSTDTQYF. The CDR3 region has the DNA TGTGCCTGGAGTGGTAGCGGGGATAGCACAGATACGCAGTATTTT.

The chain recombines TRBV18 with TRBJ2-3; 10 bases fit TRBD1. The germline V gene encodes CDR1 KGHSH and CDR2 LQKENI. V lost 4 bases, J lost 6 bases, and 10 bases stayed unmatched. CDR3 length: 16 amino acids. The CDR3, as DNA: TGTGCCAGCTCACACAGACAGGGGGCGAGTGCGGATACGCAGTATTTT. Protein sequence: CASSHRQGASADTQYF.

This clone was observed a single time. The chain employs TRBV7-9 and TRBJ2-1, with a possible D match to TRBD2 (7 bases). Trimming removed 7 bases at V and 9 bases at J, with 13 bases between. The CDR3 has 12 amino acids. From germline, CDR1 is SEHNR and CDR2 FQNEAQ (reference sequence). CDR3 DNA: TGTGCCAGCACCGAAGGGGGGGCTGAGCAGTTCTTC. It codes for CASTEGGAEQFF.

The chain employs TRBV7-2 and TRBJ1-1; D may be TRBD1 (6 bases). Looked up from germline, CDR1 is SGHTA and CDR2 is FQGNSA. CDR3 length equals 14 residues. The V end lost 5 bases, the J end lost 4 bases, and 14 bases lay between the germline ends. The CDR3 region has the DNA TGTGCCAGCAGCCTAGGGGGGCTCGGCACTGAAGCTTTCTTT. This translates into CASSLGGLGTEAFF.

V gene TRBV19 combines with J gene TRBJ2-2; 7 nucleotides agree with TRBD1. V lost 5 bases to trimming and J lost 6 bases; unmatched junction nucleotides: 3. CDR1 and CDR2 (germline): LNHDA, SQIVND (reference sequence). This CDR3 spans 13 amino acids. The CDR3 loop is CASSPRGPGELFF. CDR3 coding DNA: TGTGCCAGTAGTCCAAGGGGGCCCGGGGAGCTGTTTTTT. Based on the CDR3 plus reference TRBV19 and TRBJ2-2, the full variable domain is DGGITQSPKYLFRKEGQNVTLSCEQNLNHDAMYWYRQDPGQGLRLIYYSQIVNDFQKGDIAEGYSVSREKKESFPLTVTSAQKNPTAFYLCASSPRGPGELFFGEGSRLTVL.

The rearrangement links TRBV27 to TRBJ2-5; 11 bases line up with TRBD2. V shed 5 bases, J shed 4 bases, and the junction held 9 bases outside the gene matches. The CDR3 contains 16 residues. Germline lookup yields CDR1 MNHEY and CDR2 SMNVEV (reference sequence). CDR3 bases: TGTGCCAGCAGTATATTAGCGGGAGGGCCCGGAGAGACCCAGTACTTC. Translated: CASSILAGGPGETQYF.

This clone was recorded only once. J is TRBJ1-1 and V is TRBV9, with 9 bases aligning to TRBD1. V dropped 0 bases and J dropped 0; count of bases not matched to a gene: 6. Looked up from germline, CDR1 is SGDLS and CDR2 is YYNGEE. This CDR3 contains 17 residues. The DNA of the CDR3 is TGTGCCAGCAGCGTAGTGCCTACAGGGGGCATGAACACTGAAGCTTTCTTT. It specifies CASSVVPTGGMNTEAFF.

The chain recombines TRBV29-1 with TRBJ2-5; possibly TRBD2 for D (5 bases). The V and J ends lost 6 bases and 5 bases respectively, with 19 bases between them. The CDR3 is made up of 14 amino acids. Germline V lookup: CDR1 SQVTM, CDR2 ANQGSEA. As DNA, the CDR3 is TGCAGCGTCTTAGACTACACGATCGTGGAGACCCAGTACTTC. Protein sequence: CSVLDYTIVETQYF.

V is TRBV7-8 and J is TRBJ2-1; 7 nucleotides line up with TRBD1. The CDR3 has 15 amino acids. Losses at the gene ends were 5 bases for V and 9 bases for J; bases not matched to a gene: 13. CDR1 and CDR2 (germline): SGHVS, FQNEAQ. The CDR3: CASSLPRDSGGEQFF. The CDR3 nucleotides are TGTGCCAGCAGCCTGCCCAGGGACAGCGGAGGTGAGCAGTTCTTC.

Judged by abundance, this clone is medium-sized (0.01 to 0.1%). The gene calls are TRBV19 and TRBJ1-1; D is undetermined. The ends were cut back, 7 bases at V and 1 base at J, with 13 bases in the middle. The CDR3 is 14 amino acids. Germline values: CDR1 LNHDA, CDR2 SQIVND (reference sequence). The CDR3 DNA sequence: TGTGCCAGTAAGGTACCGGGGTGGAACACTGAAGCTTTCTTT. Translating it yields CASKVPGWNTEAFF.

V is TRBV9 and J is TRBJ2-2; the match to TRBD1 covers 8 bases. The CDR3 length is 15 residues. The trim removed 2 bases at V and 6 bases at J, leaving 6 bases unmatched. The germline gives CDR1 SGDLS, CDR2 YYNGEE. The CDR3 sequence: CASSVGTGFAGELFF. The CDR3 bases are TGTGCCAGCAGCGTTGGGACAGGTTTCGCCGGGGAGCTGTTTTTT.

The chain employs TRBV7-9 and TRBJ2-3; TRBD2 is a possible D gene (5 bases). Germline V gene data show CDR1 as SEHNR and CDR2 as FQNEAQ (reference sequence). This CDR3 region has 12 residues. Trimming stripped 5 bases from V and 3 bases from J, with 6 bases between. For the CDR3, the DNA is TGTGCCAGCAGCAGAGGGACAGATACGCAGTATTTT. Protein sequence: CASSRGTDTQYF.

This clone was recorded only once. The chain combines TRBV7-9 with TRBJ2-2, with unresolved D. CDR1 and CDR2 from the germline V gene are SEHNR and FQNEAQ (reference sequence). The CDR3 sequence is 15 residues long. The V end lost 5 bases, the J end lost 1 base, and 11 bases lay between the germline ends. The CDR3, as DNA: TGTGCCAGCAGCCCTGAAAACAGGAACACCGGGGAGCTGTTTTTT. Translated, it gives CASSPENRNTGELFF.

The rearrangement joins TRBV2 to TRBJ1-5; 10 positions agree with TRBD1. The junction had 3 bases not matched to a gene; V was cut back by 3 bases and J by 4 bases. This CDR3 comprises 15 residues. Germline CDR1 reads SNHLY; CDR2 reads FYNNEI. The CDR3 region is CASSEEGQGNQPQHF. As DNA, the CDR3 is TGTGCCAGCAGTGAGGAGGGACAGGGGAATCAGCCCCAGCATTTT.

The chain combines TRBV4-3 with TRBJ2-7; 8 nucleotides align to TRBD1. Per germline, CDR1 LGHNA and CDR2 YSLEER. V trimming: 2 bases; J trimming: 3 bases; junction bases outside the gene matches: 6. The CDR3 runs 15 residues. In DNA, the CDR3 is TGCGCCAGCAGCCAAACCAGGGGGCGCAACTACGAGCAGTACTTC. This codes for CASSQTRGRNYEQYF.

This rearrangement joins TRBV2 to TRBJ2-3; 7 bases map to TRBD2. Germline CDR1 reads SNHLY; CDR2 reads FYNNEI. Trimming at V came to 4 bases and at J to 4 bases, leaving 2 bases not matched to a gene. CDR3 length: 13 amino acids. This CDR3 reads CASSGLAADTQYF. The CDR3 nucleotides read TGTGCCAGCAGTGGGCTAGCGGCAGATACGCAGTATTTT.

V and J are TRBV30 and TRBJ2-3; TRBD2 matches at 11 bases. The ends lost 1 base at V and 0 bases at J; junction bases unmatched: 0. Per germline, CDR1 GTSNPN and CDR2 SVGIG (reference sequence). The CDR3 runs 15 residues. CDR3 DNA: TGTGCCTGGAGTGGGACTAGCGGGAGCACAGATACGCAGTATTTT. Protein sequence: CAWSGTSGSTDTQYF. Full variable domain (missing parts from reference TRBV30 and TRBJ2-3): SQTIHQWPATLVQPVGSPLSLECTVEGTSNPNLYWYRQAAGRGLQLLFYSVGIGQISSEVPQNLSASRPQDRQFILSSKKLLLSDSGFYLCAWSGTSGSTDTQYFGPGTRLTVL.

The J gene is TRBJ2-7, the V gene TRBV27; D gene ambiguous. This CDR3 has 12 amino acids. The germline V and J ends were trimmed by 3 bases and 2 bases, with 5 bases remaining between them. Germline CDR1 and CDR2: MNHEY and SMNVEV (reference sequence). The CDR3 spells CASSLPTYEQYF. The CDR3 coding sequence is TGTGCCAGCAGTTTGCCTACCTACGAGCAGTACTTC.

The chain employs TRBV19 and TRBJ2-7; possible D gene TRBD2, 5 bases. V was cut by 9 bases and J by 3 bases, with 9 bases left in between. This CDR3 comprises 11 residues. Germline loops: CDR1 LNHDA, CDR2 SQIVND (reference sequence). The CDR3 protein is CASSGIYEQYF. In nucleotides, the CDR3 is TGTGCCAGCTCGGGAATCTACGAGCAGTACTTC.